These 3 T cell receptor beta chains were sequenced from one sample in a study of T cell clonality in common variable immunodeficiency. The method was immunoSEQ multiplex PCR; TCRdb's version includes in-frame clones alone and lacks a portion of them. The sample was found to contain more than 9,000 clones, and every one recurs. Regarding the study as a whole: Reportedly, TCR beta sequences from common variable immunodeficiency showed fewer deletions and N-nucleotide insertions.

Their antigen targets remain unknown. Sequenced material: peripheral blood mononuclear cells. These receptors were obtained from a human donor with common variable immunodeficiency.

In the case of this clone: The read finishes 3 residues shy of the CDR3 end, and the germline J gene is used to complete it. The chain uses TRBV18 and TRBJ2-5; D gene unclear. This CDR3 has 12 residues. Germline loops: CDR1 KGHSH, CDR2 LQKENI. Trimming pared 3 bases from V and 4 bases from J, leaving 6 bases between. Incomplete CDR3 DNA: TGTGCCAGCTCACCCGTAGTAGAGACC. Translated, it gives CASSPVVET. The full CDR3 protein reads CASSPVVETQYF.

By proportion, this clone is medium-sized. The part of the CDR3 DNA that was read is TGCGCCAGCACAACCAAGTCGGACACGACTGGGGCCAACGTC. Its translation is CASTTKSDTTGANV. The CDR3 in its entirety is CASTTKSDTTGANVLTF. The chain joins TRBV4-1 to TRBJ2-6; maybe TRBD1 (5 bases). The CDR3 end is not reached by the read, which stops 3 residues before it; the germline J gene fills it in. V was pared by 7 bases and J by 2 bases, with 18 bases between. The CDR3 consists of 17 residues. Germline V gene lookup returns CDR1 MGHRA and CDR2 YSYEKL.

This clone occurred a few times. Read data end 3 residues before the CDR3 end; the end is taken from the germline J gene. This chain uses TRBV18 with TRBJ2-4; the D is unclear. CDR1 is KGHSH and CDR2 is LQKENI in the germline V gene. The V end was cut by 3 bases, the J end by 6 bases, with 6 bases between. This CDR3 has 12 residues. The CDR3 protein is CASSPGGNIQYF. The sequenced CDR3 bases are TGTGCCAGCTCACCCGGTGGAAACATT.